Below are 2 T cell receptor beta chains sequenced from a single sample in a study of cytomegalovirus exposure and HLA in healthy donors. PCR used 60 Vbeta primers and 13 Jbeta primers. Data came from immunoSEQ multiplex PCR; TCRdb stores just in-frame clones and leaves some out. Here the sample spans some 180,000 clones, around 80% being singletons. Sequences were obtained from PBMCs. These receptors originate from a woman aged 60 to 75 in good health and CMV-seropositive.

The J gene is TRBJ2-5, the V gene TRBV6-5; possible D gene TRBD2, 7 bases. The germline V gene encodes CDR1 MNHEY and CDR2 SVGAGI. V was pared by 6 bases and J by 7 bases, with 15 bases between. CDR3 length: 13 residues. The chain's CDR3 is CASSNTRGGTQYF. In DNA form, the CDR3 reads TGTGCCAGCAGCAATACTAGGGGGGGGACCCAGTACTTC.

CDR3 sequence (DNA): TGTGCCAGCAGCGTGACTAGCGGGAGGGCCGGGGAGCAGTACTTC. This translates into CASSVTSGRAGEQYF. The chain recombines TRBV9 with TRBJ2-7; 14 positions match TRBD2. The germline CDR1 and CDR2 sequences are SGDLS and YYNGEE. Trimming cost V 2 bases and J 7 bases; bases outside gene matches: 5. The CDR3 runs 15 residues.